The following is a T cell receptor (beta chain) sequence with its context. Antigen specificity is unknown. This sample was taken from a study of beta chain features in type 1 diabetes. The entirety of the isolated RNA underwent reverse transcription, so expressed TCRB transcripts were sequenced. TCRdb keeps only in-frame clones here, not all; method: immunoSEQ multiplex PCR. The repertoire includes approximately 270,000 clones, roughly an eighth of them detected once, and about 0.015% sits in the top ten. General study findings and limits: Within each of all four CD4+ subsets, Type 1 diabetes patients had TCRB CDR3s that were moderately but significantly shorter.

The CDR3 totals 14 residues. Per germline, CDR1 GTSNPN and CDR2 SVGIG (reference sequence). The V and J ends lost 0 bases and 5 bases respectively, with 11 bases between them. The clonotype comes from a man in his thirties or forties with type 1 diabetes. The chain carries TRBV30 and TRBJ2-1; D is perhaps TRBD2 (5 bases). Sequencing was performed on naive CD4+ T cells from blood. CDR3 residues: CAWSVRTQNNEQFF. Here the CDR3 DNA reads TGTGCCTGGAGTGTTAGGACTCAGAACAATGAGCAGTTCTTC. Complete variable domain (other parts from reference TRBV30 and TRBJ2-1): SQTIHQWPATLVQPVGSPLSLECTVEGTSNPNLYWYRQAAGRGLQLLFYSVGIGQISSEVPQNLSASRPQDRQFILSSKKLLLSDSGFYLCAWSVRTQNNEQFFGPGTRLTVL.